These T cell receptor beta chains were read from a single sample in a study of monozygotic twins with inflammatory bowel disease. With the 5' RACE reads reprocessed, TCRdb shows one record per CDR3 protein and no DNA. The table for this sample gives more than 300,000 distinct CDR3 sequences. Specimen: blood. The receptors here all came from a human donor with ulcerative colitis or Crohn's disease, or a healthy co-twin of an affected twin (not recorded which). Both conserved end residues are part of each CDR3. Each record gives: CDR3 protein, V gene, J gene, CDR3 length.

CDR3 protein: CSAMTREETQYF
V gene: TRBV20-1
J gene: TRBJ2-5
CDR3 length: 12

CDR3 protein: CSVELGNDYGYTF
V gene: TRBV29-1
J gene: TRBJ1-2
CDR3 length: 13

CDR3 protein: CASSFGYSYEQYF
V gene: TRBV7-2
J gene: TRBJ2-7
CDR3 length: 13

CDR3 protein: CASKAKGTGSYYGYTF
V gene: TRBV3-1
J gene: TRBJ1-2
CDR3 length: 16

CDR3 protein: CASSGTSGGGRNTDTQYF
V gene: TRBV21-1
J gene: TRBJ2-3
CDR3 length: 18

CDR3 protein: CASSPRESNSPLHF
V gene: TRBV5-1
J gene: TRBJ1-6
CDR3 length: 14

CDR3 protein: CASSLVQGVPGELFF
V gene: TRBV5-1
J gene: TRBJ2-2
CDR3 length: 15

CDR3 protein: CASSYSESPLHF
V gene: TRBV6-6
J gene: TRBJ1-6
CDR3 length: 12

CDR3 protein: CASSPRGGIREQYF
V gene: TRBV12-3/TRBV12-4
J gene: TRBJ2-7
CDR3 length: 14

CDR3 protein: CASSPGYNSPLHF
V gene: TRBV12-3/TRBV12-4
J gene: TRBJ1-6
CDR3 length: 13

CDR3 protein: CASSVLGLNTEAFF
V gene: TRBV4-1
J gene: TRBJ1-1
CDR3 length: 14

CDR3 protein: CASSKGQSSSYNEQFF
V gene: TRBV6-2/TRBV6-3
J gene: TRBJ2-1
CDR3 length: 16

CDR3 protein: CASSLEGVANTEAFF
V gene: TRBV5-1
J gene: TRBJ1-1
CDR3 length: 15

CDR3 protein: CASSPGLTSYEQYF
V gene: TRBV5-1
J gene: TRBJ2-7
CDR3 length: 14

CDR3 protein: CSVVAPRGLGNTEAFF
V gene: TRBV29-1
J gene: TRBJ1-1
CDR3 length: 16

CDR3 protein: CASSFPYTQETQYF
V gene: TRBV5-5
J gene: TRBJ2-5
CDR3 length: 14

CDR3 protein: CSARGPRLAGPTDTQYF
V gene: TRBV20-1
J gene: TRBJ2-3
CDR3 length: 17